These 21 T cell receptor beta chains originate from one sample sequenced in a study of control samples from healthy donors and cancer patients (dated by TCRdb to 2020 to 2022). The library was made by the immunoSEQ multiplex PCR assay. TCRdb provides this immuneACCESS table in a form limited to in-frame rearrangements. Some clones are lacking; in checked studies, under half of them reflect an unresolved V gene, and why the rest are absent is not known. The sample yields more than 150,000 clones; just under 95% were counted once. Approximately 1.5% of the sample belongs to the ten largest clones. Sample: blood. The origin of the receptors is a man younger than 35 in good health.

The table lists this clone with a count of one. The rearrangement uses TRBV2 and TRBJ2-1; D uncertain. The CDR3 has 14 amino acids. Germline V gene lookup returns CDR1 SNHLY and CDR2 FYNNEI. The germline V and J ends were trimmed by 2 bases and 10 bases, with 15 bases remaining between them. The CDR3 nucleotides read TGTGCCAGCAGTGAAATCGATAGATTCGGGGAGCAGTTCTTC. Its protein product is CASSEIDRFGEQFF. Supplemented by reference TRBV2 and TRBJ2-1, the full variable domain reads EPEVTQTPSHQVTQMGQEVILRCVPISNHLYFYWYRQILGQKVEFLVSFYNNEISEKSEIFDDQFSVERPDGSNFTLKIRSTKLEDSAMYFCASSEIDRFGEQFFGPGTRLTVL.

The CDR3 here is CASEDYPNTGELFF. Written as DNA, the CDR3 is TGTGCCAGCGAGGACTATCCGAACACCGGGGAGCTGTTTTTT. The chain combines TRBV6-6 with TRBJ2-2; D is possibly TRBD2 (6 bases). Between the trimmed V and J ends, which lost 8 bases and 0 bases, there was a span of 10 bases. CDR1 is MNHNY and CDR2 is SVGAGI in the germline V gene (reference sequence). The CDR3 is 14 amino acids.

The gene calls are TRBV5-1 and TRBJ2-1, with D uncertain. Trimming shortened V by 2 bases and J by 0 bases, and 6 bases separated the two germline ends. This CDR3 comprises 14 residues. The germline gives CDR1 SGHRS, CDR2 YFSETQ. CDR3 amino acids: CASSFTGSYNEQFF. The DNA of the CDR3 is TGCGCCAGCAGCTTTACCGGCTCCTACAATGAGCAGTTCTTC.

The chain carries TRBV3-1 (or the pseudogene TRBV3-2) and TRBJ2-4, with 8 bases matching TRBD1. Trimming cost V 0 bases and J 0 bases; bases outside gene matches: 7. CDR3 size: 18 residues. Germline loops: CDR1 LGHDT, CDR2 YNNKEL (reference sequence). This chain's CDR3 is CASSQEGTGGVAKNIQYF. In nucleotides, the CDR3 is TGTGCCAGCAGCCAAGAAGGGACAGGAGGAGTAGCCAAAAACATTCAGTACTTC.

V and J are TRBV5-1 and TRBJ1-2, with D possibly matching TRBD1 (5 bases). This CDR3 spans 13 amino acids. Looked up from germline, CDR1 is SGHRS and CDR2 is YFSETQ. Deletions cut 0 bases from V and 6 bases from J, with 9 bases between. CDR3 in amino acids: CASSLGGADGYTF. The CDR3 DNA follows: TGCGCCAGCAGCTTGGGAGGGGCTGATGGCTACACCTTC.

CDR3 in amino acids: CASSPRTGLSPLHF. The CDR3, as DNA: TGTGCCAGCAGTCCCCGGACAGGGCTTTCACCCCTCCACTTT. This chain connects TRBV25-1 to TRBJ1-6; 8 bases agree with TRBD1. The CDR3 is 14 residues long. Germline V gives CDR1 MGHDK, CDR2 SYGVNS. With 5 bases clipped from V and 9 bases from J, the junction kept 6 bases outside the gene matches.

This rearrangement joins TRBV5-1 to TRBJ2-5; D is possibly TRBD1 (7 bases). The CDR3 consists of 15 residues. Trimming stripped 6 bases from V and 3 bases from J, with 18 bases between. Germline values: CDR1 SGHRS, CDR2 YFSETQ. The DNA for the CDR3 is TGCGCCAGCAACGTTGGGGGGACAGCCGAAGAGACCCAGTACTTC. Protein product: CASNVGGTAEETQYF.

Of note for this clone: The sample carries other DNA sequences with the same CDR3. The V call is TRBV5-1, the J call TRBJ1-4, with 9 positions matching TRBD1. The J segment lost 8 bases and the V segment lost 4 bases, leaving 6 bases of the junction unmatched. Germline V gene sequence: CDR1 SGHRS, CDR2 YFSETQ. There are 14 residues in the CDR3. The CDR3 protein is CASSPDRGGEKLFF. Here the CDR3 DNA reads TGCGCCAGCAGCCCAGACAGGGGGGGCGAAAAACTGTTTTTT. The whole variable domain, filled in from reference TRBV5-1 and TRBJ1-4, reads KAGVTQTPRYLIKTRGQQVTLSCSPISGHRSVSWYQQTPGQGLQFLFEYFSETQRNKGNFPGRFSGRQFSNSRSEMNVSTLELGDSALYLCASSPDRGGEKLFFGSGTQLSVL.

This clone appeared once. CDR3 in DNA: TGTGCCAGCTCAGGTCCTGGGAACACTGAAGCTTTCTTT. Residues: CASSGPGNTEAFF. The rearrangement joins TRBV18 to TRBJ1-1; D is unresolved. Germline assignment: CDR1 KGHSH and CDR2 LQKENI. The CDR3 spans 13 residues. Deletions cut 5 bases from V and 1 base from J, with 8 bases between.

The chain is built from TRBV14 and TRBJ1-2; no reliable D call. The CDR3 runs 12 residues. V was pared by 4 bases and J by 4 bases, with 7 bases between. Germline CDR1 reads SGHDN; CDR2 reads FVKESK. The CDR3: CASSPSSYGYTF. For the CDR3, the DNA is TGTGCCAGCAGCCCCTCGAGCTATGGCTACACCTTC.

This clone was recorded a few times. The chain recombines TRBV28 with TRBJ2-5; D is possibly TRBD2 (5 bases). Trimming cost V 2 bases and J 4 bases, with 11 bases left between them. Germline V CDR1 and CDR2: MDHEN, SYDVKM. The CDR3 spans 14 residues. CDR3 amino acids: CASSLDRGAETQYF. The CDR3 DNA reads TGTGCCAGCAGTTTAGATCGGGGAGCAGAGACCCAGTACTTC.

The chain is built from TRBV5-6 and TRBJ1-1; 8 bases map to TRBD1. The CDR3 has 15 amino acids. Per the germline V gene, CDR1 is SGHDT and CDR2 is YYEEEE. The junction had 7 bases not matched to a gene; V was cut back by 5 bases and J by 1 base. This CDR3 reads CASRLRDRPNTEAFF. The CDR3 region has the DNA TGTGCCAGCAGACTCCGGGACAGGCCGAACACTGAAGCTTTCTTT.

The V call is TRBV27, the J call TRBJ1-2; 7 positions agree with TRBD1. The CDR3 has 12 residues. J was trimmed by 3 bases and V by 9 bases; bases with no gene match: 4. CDR1 MNHEY and CDR2 SMNVEV come from the germline V gene (reference sequence). For the CDR3, the DNA is TGTGCCAGTACAGGGGATTACTATGGCTACACCTTC. Protein sequence: CASTGDYYGYTF.

This chain uses TRBV29-1 with TRBJ2-7; D assignment may be TRBD1 or TRBD2 (5 bases each). Trimming shortened V by 1 base and J by 2 bases, and 9 bases separated the two germline ends. Germline V CDR1 and CDR2: SQVTM, ANQGSEA. The CDR3 is 13 residues long. CDR3 nucleotide sequence: TGCAGCGTTGAAGGGGACCGGCCCTACGAGCAGTACTTC. Translated, it gives CSVEGDRPYEQYF.

This clone has only a few counts. The V gene is TRBV12-5, the J gene TRBJ2-3; unclear D gene. The germline CDR1 and CDR2 sequences are LGHNT and FRNRAP. The CDR3 runs to 18 residues. Trimming took off 0 bases at V and 4 bases at J, with 20 bases between the two ends. DNA for the CDR3: TGTGCTAGTGGTTTGGTACAAGACGGGCGGATCGTGGCAGATACGCAGTATTTT. The encoded protein is CASGLVQDGRIVADTQYF.

CDR3: CASSGLAGGTDTQYF. The DNA of the CDR3 is TGCGCCAGCAGTGGATTAGCGGGGGGCACAGATACGCAGTATTTT. The V and J genes are TRBV10-1 and TRBJ2-3; TRBD2 matches at 9 bases. The CDR3 length is 15 residues. J lost 1 base, V lost 4 bases, and 3 bases had no gene match. Per germline, CDR1 WNHNN and CDR2 SYGVQD (reference sequence).

The rearrangement joins TRBV2 to TRBJ1-2, with 8 bases aligning to TRBD1. J gave up 3 bases and V 11 bases, and 8 bases lay outside the gene matches. The CDR3 runs 13 residues. Per germline, CDR1 SNHLY and CDR2 FYNNEI. The CDR3 bases are TGTGCCGGCAAAGGACAGGGCGACTATGGCTACACCTTC. Translation gives CAGKGQGDYGYTF.

J is TRBJ2-1 and V is TRBV4-1, with D unclear. CDR1 is MGHRA and CDR2 is YSYEKL in the germline V gene. V was shortened by 1 base and J by 12 bases, with 10 bases between the two germline ends. CDR3 length: 12 amino acids. DNA of the CDR3: TGCGCCAGCAGCCAAGCGCTTTTCGGGCAGTTCTTC. Translation gives CASSQALFGQFF.

The rearrangement uses TRBV5-1 and TRBJ2-7, with D hard to call. V lost 3 bases to trimming and J lost 3 bases, with 10 bases between them. Looked up from germline, CDR1 is SGHRS and CDR2 is YFSETQ. The CDR3 length is 13 residues. CDR3 DNA sequence: TGCGCCAGCAGCTCACTCGAGGACTACGAGCAGTACTTC. Amino acids: CASSSLEDYEQYF.

The chain recombines TRBV5-1 with TRBJ1-5; D gene uncertain. Trimming took off 0 bases at V and 0 bases at J, with 7 bases between the two ends. Germline CDR1 SGHRS, CDR2 YFSETQ. CDR3 length: 15 amino acids. The CDR3 loop reads CASSLGDYSNQPQHF. DNA of the CDR3: TGCGCCAGCAGCTTGGGCGACTATAGCAATCAGCCCCAGCATTTT.

V usage is TRBV6-2 or TRBV6-3 and J usage is TRBJ2-1, with TRBD1 matching 12 bases. The CDR3 extends over 17 amino acids. From germline, CDR1 is MNHEY and CDR2 SVGEGT. V shed 6 bases, J shed 10 bases, and the junction held 16 bases outside the gene matches. The CDR3 nucleotides are TGTGCCAGCAGCCGCCATAATCCGGGACAGGGGGCATGGGAGCAGTTCTTC. Translating gives CASSRHNPGQGAWEQFF.